This T cell receptor beta chain is drawn from a study of CD8 T cells in Susac syndrome. Reverse transcription of roughly 0.45 to 1 ug RNA was performed with random hexamers. TCRdb independently ran MiXCR on the immunoSEQ multiplex PCR reads; one entry per CDR3 protein. The sample lists tens of thousands of distinct CDR3 sequences, over 85% occurring once. The CDR3 consists of 15 residues. V dropped 6 bases and J dropped 5 bases, with 20 bases sitting between them. Germline loops: CDR1 KGHSH, CDR2 LQKENI. The sample consisted of CD8+ T cells from PBMCs. The genes are TRBV18 and TRBJ2-7, with a possible D match to TRBD1 (5 bases). The clonotype comes from a human donor with Susac syndrome. The DNA for the CDR3 is TGTGCCAGCTCCTCGCCTTTTAAGAGCAGGGACGAGCAGTACTTC. This translates into CASSSPFKSRDEQYF. The full variable domain, rest sourced from reference TRBV18 and TRBJ2-7, is NAGVMQNPRHLVRRRGQEARLRCSPMKGHSHVYWYRQLPEEGLKFMVYLQKENIIDESGMPKERFSAEFPKEGPSILRIQQVVRGDSAAYFCASSSPFKSRDEQYFGPGTRLTVT.